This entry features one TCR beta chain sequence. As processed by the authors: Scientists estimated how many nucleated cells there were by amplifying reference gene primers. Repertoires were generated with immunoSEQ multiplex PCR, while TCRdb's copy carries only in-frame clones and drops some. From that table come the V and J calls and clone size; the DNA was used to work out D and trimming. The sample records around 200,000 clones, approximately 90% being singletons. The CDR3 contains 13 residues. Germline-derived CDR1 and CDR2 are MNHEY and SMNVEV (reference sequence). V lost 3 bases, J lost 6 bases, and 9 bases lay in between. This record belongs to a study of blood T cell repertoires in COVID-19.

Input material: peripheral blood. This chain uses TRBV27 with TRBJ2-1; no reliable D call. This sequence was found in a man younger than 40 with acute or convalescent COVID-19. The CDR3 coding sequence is TGTGCCAGCAGTTTTGAGCCGAGCAATGAGCAGTTCTTC. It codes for CASSFEPSNEQFF.